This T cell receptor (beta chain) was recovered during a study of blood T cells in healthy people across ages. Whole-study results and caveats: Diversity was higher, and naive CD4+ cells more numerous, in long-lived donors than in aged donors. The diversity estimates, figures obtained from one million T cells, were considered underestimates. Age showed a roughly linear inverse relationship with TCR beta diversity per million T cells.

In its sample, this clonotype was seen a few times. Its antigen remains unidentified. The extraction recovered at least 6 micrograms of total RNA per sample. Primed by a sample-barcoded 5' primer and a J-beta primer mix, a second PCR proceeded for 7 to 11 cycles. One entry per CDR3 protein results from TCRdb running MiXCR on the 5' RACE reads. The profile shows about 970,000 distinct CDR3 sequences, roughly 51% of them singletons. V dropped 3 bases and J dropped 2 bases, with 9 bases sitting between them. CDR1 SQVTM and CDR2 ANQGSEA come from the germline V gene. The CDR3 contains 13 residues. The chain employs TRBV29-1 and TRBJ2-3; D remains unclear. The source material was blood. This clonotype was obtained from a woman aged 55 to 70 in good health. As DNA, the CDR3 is TGCAGCGTTGATGGGGAAAACACAGATACGCAGTATTTT. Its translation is CSVDGENTDTQYF.